The sequence of this T cell receptor (beta chain) was determined in a study of CXCR3-negative and CXCR3-positive naive CD8 T cells. Points from the study as a whole: CXCR3-positive naive cells carried more hydrophobic TRB CDR3s than CXCR3-negative naive cells did.

UMI-labeled 5' RACE yielded the TRB cDNA libraries. With the 5' RACE reads reprocessed, TCRdb shows one record per CDR3 protein and no DNA. This sample's table has under 85,000 distinct CDR3 sequences. A note on this clonotype: Antigen: not known.

The CDR3 length is 16 residues. The V gene's germline CDR1 is SGHDN and CDR2 FVKESK. The rearrangement uses TRBV14 and TRBJ2-7; TCRdb returns TRBD2, unconfirmable since there is no DNA. The sequence came from a human donor in good health. Some clones in this sample may be carry-over from other donors' samples. Sequenced: naive CXCR3+ CD8+ T cells from blood. Regarding subset: CD45RO-CCR7+CD27+CD95- naive CD8+ T cells expressing CXCR3 (TNR3+). CDR3: CASSQDWGGLSYEQYF. Variable domain in full (rest from reference TRBV14 and TRBJ2-7): EAGVTQFPSHSVIEKGQTVTLRCDPISGHDNLYWYRRVMGKEIKFLLHFVKESKQDESGMPNNRFLAERTGGTYSTLKVQPAELEDSGVYFCASSQDWGGLSYEQYFGPGTRLTVT.